Below, 27 T cell receptor beta chains from the same sample are listed, as sequenced in a study of T cell repertoires in cytomegalovirus infection. TCRdb called the reads again in MiXCR, with one record for every CDR3 protein. This repertoire shows 90,000 to 120,000 distinct CDR3 sequences, 20% to 30% found once; its top ten account for roughly 43%. Material for sequencing was CD8+ T cells from PBMCs. Receptors were obtained from a human donor in good health (CMV status not recorded). Some clones in this sample may be carry-over from other donors' samples.

This clonotype was seen a handful of times. The DNA of the CDR3 is TGTGCCAGCAGTGAATCCGGGACAGGGGTGCACACTGAAGCTTTCTTT. It is translated as CASSESGTGVHTEAFF. The chain links TRBV6-1 to TRBJ1-1, with 10 bases identical to TRBD1. The CDR3 contains 16 residues. Germline lookup yields CDR1 MNHNS and CDR2 SASEGT. Trimming removed 2 bases from V and 3 bases from J; junction bases left unmatched: 6.

The chain recombines TRBV4-1 with TRBJ2-1; no definite D call. This CDR3 is built from 15 residues. Trimming took 0 bases from V and 10 from J, leaving 16 bases between them. Germline CDR1 is MGHRA and CDR2 is YSYEKL. CDR3: CASSQDWPSDQEQFF. CDR3 sequence (DNA): TGCGCCAGCAGCCAAGATTGGCCTAGTGATCAGGAGCAGTTCTTC.

The chain uses TRBV7-3 and TRBJ2-7, with 9 bases lining up with TRBD1. This CDR3 has 14 amino acids. Germline V gives CDR1 SGHTA, CDR2 FQGTGA. V lost 5 bases and J lost 6; bases outside the gene matches: 8. The CDR3 is CASSLGQGRAEQYF. As DNA, the CDR3 is TGTGCCAGCAGCCTCGGACAGGGGCGCGCCGAGCAGTACTTC.

The chain couples TRBV27 to TRBJ2-5; no clear D gene. With 5 bases removed from V and 4 bases from J, the gap between germline ends came to 14 bases. Per the germline V gene, CDR1 is MNHEY and CDR2 is SMNVEV (reference sequence). There are 14 residues in the CDR3. The CDR3 DNA follows: TGTGCCAGCAGTCCATCACATATCTCAGAGACCCAGTACTTC. It yields the protein CASSPSHISETQYF.

This clonotype came up once. A much larger clone is a single base away; this may be a read error. V gene TRBV7-9 combines with J gene TRBJ1-2; D is unclear. CDR3 length equals 14 residues. Germline CDR1 and CDR2: SEHNR and FQNEAQ (reference sequence). The CDR3 DNA is TGTGCCAGCAGCTCCCTGTTTGGCGACTATAGCTACACCTTC. Translating it yields CASSSLFGDYSYTF.

On this clonotype: One base away lies a much larger clone, so this may be a sequencing read error. The gene calls are TRBV7-2 and TRBJ2-1, with TRBD2 as a possible D gene (5 bases). The CDR3 consists of 16 residues. With 4 bases removed from V and 5 bases from J, the gap between germline ends came to 18 bases. The germline V gene encodes CDR1 SGHTA and CDR2 FQGNSA. The CDR3 loop reads CASSSGRKGSNNEQFF. Written as DNA, the CDR3 is TGTGCCAGCAGCTCGGGGAGAAAGGGTTCGAACAATGAGCAGTTCTTC.

The DNA for the CDR3 is TGTGCCAGCAGCCCTGGGGTATCTTCCTATGGCTACACCTTC. This gives the protein CASSPGVSSYGYTF. The V gene is TRBV7-9, the J gene TRBJ1-2; D gene unclear. Trimming took 5 bases from V and 4 from J, leaving 14 bases between them. The germline V gene encodes CDR1 SEHNR and CDR2 FQNEAQ (reference sequence). The CDR3 is 14 residues long.

V gene TRBV28 combines with J gene TRBJ2-7; maybe TRBD1 (5 bases). With 7 bases removed from V and 6 bases from J, the gap between germline ends came to 10 bases. The CDR3 is 11 residues long. Germline V lookup: CDR1 MDHEN, CDR2 SYDVKM. Here the CDR3 reads CASNQQGEQYF. The CDR3 nucleotides are TGTGCCAGCAACCAGCAGGGCGAGCAGTACTTC.

The table lists this clonotype with many counts. This rearrangement joins TRBV7-2 to TRBJ2-1, with 9 bases aligning to TRBD2. Germline CDR1 reads SGHTA; CDR2 reads FQGNSA. The junction had 10 bases not matched to a gene; V was cut back by 4 bases and J by 9 bases. The CDR3 runs to 15 residues. The CDR3 region has the DNA TGTGCCAGCAGCTCCATCCCAGGGACTAGCACTGAGCAGTTCTTC. The encoded protein is CASSSIPGTSTEQFF.

This clonotype showed up many times. This chain joins TRBV7-2 and TRBJ2-1, with D possibly being TRBD2 (5 bases). Germline-derived CDR1 and CDR2 are SGHTA and FQGNSA. V was cut by 4 bases and J by 4 bases, with 8 bases left in between. The CDR3 has 13 residues. The CDR3 spells CASSYEGYNEQFF. CDR3 sequence (DNA): TGTGCCAGCAGCTATGAGGGTTACAATGAGCAGTTCTTC.

This clonotype was observed at least ten times. The chain is built from TRBV27 and TRBJ2-2; D gene unclear. Germline V gene sequence: CDR1 MNHEY, CDR2 SMNVEV (reference sequence). Trimming pared 2 bases from V and 0 bases from J, leaving 4 bases between. The CDR3 is 14 residues long. CDR3 DNA: TGTGCCAGCAGTTTACCTACGAACACCGGGGAGCTGTTTTTT. Translating gives CASSLPTNTGELFF.

This clonotype was counted only a few times. V and J are TRBV4-2 and TRBJ2-3, with a tentative D call TRBD2 (7 bases). This CDR3 has 16 residues. Trimming removed 1 base at V and 2 bases at J, with 13 bases between. CDR1 and CDR2 (germline): LGHNA, YNFKEQ. CDR3 DNA sequence: TGTGCCAGCAGCCAAGGGATAGGGGGGGCCACAGATACGCAGTATTTT. This sequence encodes CASSQGIGGATDTQYF.

V usage is TRBV20-1 and J usage is TRBJ2-4; possible D gene TRBD2, 6 bases. CDR3 size: 19 residues. The V and J ends lost 5 bases and 2 bases respectively, with 28 bases between them. In germline, CDR1 is DFQATT, CDR2 SNEGSKA (reference sequence). The CDR3, as DNA: TGCAGTGCTCAACACTTGGGACCCCGGAGGGGCGTTTCCAAAAACATTCAGTACTTC. Translating it yields CSAQHLGPRRGVSKNIQYF.

The chain combines TRBV11-2 with TRBJ2-3, with D maybe TRBD1 (5 bases). Germline V gives CDR1 SGHAT, CDR2 FQNNGV. CDR3 length: 14 residues. V lost 0 bases and J lost 3, with 7 bases in between. The CDR3 region has the DNA TGTGCCAGCAGCTTAGAGACAGAGACAGATACGCAGTATTTT. It translates to CASSLETETDTQYF.

This clonotype was seen a handful of times. The chain combines TRBV11-2 with TRBJ2-2; 7 nucleotides align to TRBD1. J lost 5 bases, V lost 4 bases, and 4 bases had no gene match. The length of the CDR3 is 14 residues. CDR1 is SGHAT and CDR2 is FQNNGV in the germline V gene. The CDR3 region has the DNA TGTGCCAGCAGCTCCCTACAGGGGACCGGGGAGCTGTTTTTT. It specifies CASSSLQGTGELFF.

This clonotype was observed a few times. The chain joins TRBV20-1 to TRBJ2-7; D may be TRBD1 (6 bases). Between the trimmed V and J ends, which lost 4 bases and 4 bases, there was a span of 26 bases. The CDR3 is 17 residues long. Germline lookup yields CDR1 DFQATT and CDR2 SNEGSKA (reference sequence). The CDR3 loop is CSATPGPGGRGLYEQYF. The CDR3 nucleotides read TGCAGTGCTACCCCTGGGCCTGGGGGCAGAGGACTTTACGAGCAGTACTTC.

In its sample, this clonotype was seen a few times. The chain employs TRBV10-3 and TRBJ2-7; possibly TRBD1 for D (6 bases). The CDR3 spans 14 residues. Trimming removed 3 bases at V and 0 bases at J, with 9 bases between. Per germline, CDR1 ENHRY and CDR2 SYGVKD. In DNA, the CDR3 is TGTGCCATCAGTGACAGGGGAAGCTCCTACGAGCAGTACTTC. Protein sequence: CAISDRGSSYEQYF.

CDR3 loop: CATSDLPTLRTNEQFF. CDR3 in DNA: TGTGCCACCAGTGATTTGCCTACCTTGAGGACAAATGAGCAGTTCTTC. The chain carries TRBV24-1 and TRBJ2-1; weak D call: TRBD1 (5 bases). V was clipped by 0 bases and J by 7 bases, with 15 bases between them. Germline V CDR1 and CDR2: KGHDR, SFDVKD. This CDR3 contains 16 residues.

CDR3 residues: CASSYSRDRVDEQFF. As DNA, the CDR3 is TGTGCCAGCAGTTATTCCCGGGACAGGGTCGATGAGCAGTTCTTC. This rearrangement joins TRBV6-6 to TRBJ2-1; TRBD1 agrees at 9 bases. This CDR3 is built from 15 residues. V lost 3 bases to trimming and J lost 8 bases; unmatched junction nucleotides: 8. CDR1 and CDR2 from the germline V gene are MNHNY and SVGAGI (reference sequence).

This clonotype has more than one count but fewer than ten. The chain employs TRBV29-1 and TRBJ2-3, with D possibly matching TRBD1 (5 bases). The CDR3 is 15 amino acids. Trimming shortened V by 2 bases and J by 6 bases, and 18 bases separated the two germline ends. The germline V gene has CDR1 SQVTM and CDR2 ANQGSEA. The chain's CDR3 is CSVEKETDPRDTQYF. The CDR3 DNA is TGCAGCGTTGAAAAGGAGACAGACCCTCGGGATACGCAGTATTTT.

This clonotype was seen ten or more times. The chain has TRBV7-8 and TRBJ2-2; 9 bases map to TRBD2. Germline V gene data show CDR1 as SGHVS and CDR2 as FQNEAQ. J was trimmed by 12 bases and V by 5 bases; bases with no gene match: 10. The CDR3 is 14 amino acids. CDR3 sequence: CASSPSPSGDKLFF. CDR3 sequence (DNA): TGTGCCAGCAGCCCTAGCCCTAGCGGGGATAAGCTGTTTTTT.

The chain recombines TRBV7-9 with TRBJ1-1, with 11 bases lining up with TRBD1. The germline V gene encodes CDR1 SEHNR and CDR2 FQNEAQ (reference sequence). The V gene end was trimmed by 5 bases and the J gene end by 7 bases; junction bases not matched to a gene: 6. This CDR3 comprises 14 residues. CDR3 amino acids: CASSEGQGAGEAFF. CDR3 DNA sequence: TGTGCCAGCAGCGAAGGACAGGGGGCAGGTGAAGCTTTCTTT.

This clonotype appeared many times. V is TRBV28 and J is TRBJ1-2; the D is unclear. The V and J ends lost 8 bases and 2 bases respectively, with 12 bases between them. The CDR3 covers 13 residues. CDR1 and CDR2 (germline): MDHEN, SYDVKM. The CDR3 spells CASRGAGNYGYTF. Written as DNA, the CDR3 is TGTGCCAGCCGAGGAGCGGGGAACTATGGCTACACCTTC.

This clonotype was seen many times. The chain links TRBV6-2 or TRBV6-3 to TRBJ2-7; D may be TRBD1 (5 bases). Germline-derived CDR1 and CDR2 are MNHEY and SVGEGT. Trimming pared 7 bases from V and 3 bases from J, leaving 16 bases between. This CDR3 contains 14 residues. The CDR3 nucleotides read TGTGCCAGCACCGAATGGGGCAGCTACTACGAGCAGTACTTC. This codes for CASTEWGSYYEQYF.

This clonotype was observed a handful of times. This sequence joins TRBV6-1 and TRBJ1-5; 7 positions agree with TRBD1. The ends lost 2 bases at V and 5 bases at J; junction bases unmatched: 9. The V gene's germline CDR1 is MNHNS and CDR2 SASEGT. CDR3 length: 16 amino acids. The CDR3 DNA reads TGTGCCAGCAGTGAACCCGTCGGGGACAGTCATCAGCCCCAGCATTTT. Translated: CASSEPVGDSHQPQHF.

This clonotype was counted a few times. The chain recombines TRBV4-3 with TRBJ1-1; D gene ambiguous. CDR1 is LGHNA and CDR2 is YSLEER in the germline V gene. V shed 0 bases and J shed 6 bases, with 14 bases lying between them. The length of the CDR3 is 15 residues. In DNA, the CDR3 is TGCGCCAGCAGCCAAGAACGATTCTTGGAGGCTGAAGCTTTCTTT. It specifies CASSQERFLEAEAFF.

This clonotype was seen only once. V usage is TRBV6-2 or TRBV6-3 and J usage is TRBJ1-5, with TRBD1 as a possible D gene (6 bases). The CDR3 consists of 16 residues. Trimming removed 5 bases from V and 2 bases from J, with 16 bases in between. Germline loops: CDR1 MNHEY, CDR2 SVGEGT. In nucleotides, the CDR3 is TGTGCCAGCAGTCTTTTTGGAGGGGGGGGCAATCAGCCCCAGCATTTT. Translated: CASSLFGGGGNQPQHF.